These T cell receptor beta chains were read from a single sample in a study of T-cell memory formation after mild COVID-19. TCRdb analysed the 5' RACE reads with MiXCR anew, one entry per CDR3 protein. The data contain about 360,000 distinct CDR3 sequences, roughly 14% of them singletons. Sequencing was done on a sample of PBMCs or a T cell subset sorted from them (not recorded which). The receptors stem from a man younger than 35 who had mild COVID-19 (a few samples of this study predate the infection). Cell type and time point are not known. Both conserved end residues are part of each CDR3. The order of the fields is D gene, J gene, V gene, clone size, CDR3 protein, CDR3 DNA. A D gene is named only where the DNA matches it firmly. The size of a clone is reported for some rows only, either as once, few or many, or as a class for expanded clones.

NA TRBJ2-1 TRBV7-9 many CASSITRDPNNEQFF TGTGCCAGCAGCATTACCCGGGACCCTAACAATGAGCAGTTCTTC
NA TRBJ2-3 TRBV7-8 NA CASTPQSFLVSTDTQYF TGTGCCAGCACCCCACAGAGTTTTCTCGTCAGCACAGATACGCAGTATTTT
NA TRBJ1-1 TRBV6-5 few CASSYGAGGNTEAFF TGTGCCAGCAGTTACGGGGCCGGGGGGAACACTGAAGCTTTCTTT
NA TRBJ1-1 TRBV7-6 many CASSLGGSGLRTEAFF TGTGCCAGCAGCTTAGGTGGATCGGGCCTCCGTACTGAAGCTTTCTTT
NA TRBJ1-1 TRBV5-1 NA CASSTVGTVNTEAFF TGCGCCAGCAGTACCGTCGGGACCGTGAACACTGAAGCTTTCTTT
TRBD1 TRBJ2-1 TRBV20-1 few CSDHRDRGRNEQFF TGCAGCGACCATCGGGACAGGGGGCGTAATGAGCAGTTCTTC
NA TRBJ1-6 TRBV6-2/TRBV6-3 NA CASGDSRSSYNSPLHF TGTGCCAGCGGAGACTCAAGGAGCTCCTATAATTCACCCCTCCACTTT
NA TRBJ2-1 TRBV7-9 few CASSLRDPIRNEQFF TGTGCCAGCAGCCTCCGGGACCCAATCAGAAATGAGCAGTTCTTC
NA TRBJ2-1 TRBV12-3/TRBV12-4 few CASSFIQRGYNEQFF TGTGCCAGCAGTTTTATCCAGCGAGGTTACAATGAGCAGTTCTTC
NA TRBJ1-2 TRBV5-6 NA CASSGAPRTTGYTF TGTGCCAGCAGCGGGGCCCCCCGAACAACTGGCTACACCTTC
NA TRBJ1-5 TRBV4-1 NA CASSEGSTSNQPQHF TGCGCCAGCAGCGAAGGCTCCACTAGCAATCAGCCCCAGCATTTT
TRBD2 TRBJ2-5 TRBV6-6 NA CASSRRTRREETQYF TGTGCCAGCAGTCGACGGACTAGGCGGGAAGAGACCCAGTACTTC
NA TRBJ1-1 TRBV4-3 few CASSGVSSEAFF TGCGCCAGCAGCGGAGTCAGCTCTGAAGCTTTCTTT
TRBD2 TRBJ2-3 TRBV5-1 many CASMTSGGGDTQYF TGCGCCAGCATGACCAGCGGGGGTGGAGATACGCAGTATTTT
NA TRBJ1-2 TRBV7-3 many CASSSSPGTLDGYTF TGTGCCAGCAGCTCCAGCCCCGGGACATTGGATGGCTACACCTTC
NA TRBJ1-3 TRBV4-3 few CASSLTPGAGNTIYF TGCGCCAGCAGCCTGACCCCGGGGGCTGGAAACACCATATATTTT
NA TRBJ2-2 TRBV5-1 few CASSLFSEINTGELFF TGCGCCAGCAGCTTGTTCTCAGAGATTAACACCGGGGAGCTGTTTTTT
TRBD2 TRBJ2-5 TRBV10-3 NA CAISRTSGGQETQYF TGTGCCATCAGTAGGACTAGCGGGGGCCAAGAGACCCAGTACTTC
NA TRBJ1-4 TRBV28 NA CASSLQAVELFF TGTGCCAGCAGTTTACAGGCAGTGGAACTGTTTTTT
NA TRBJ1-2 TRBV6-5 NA CASRLTGANYGYTF TGTGCCAGCAGACTTACCGGGGCAAACTATGGCTACACCTTC
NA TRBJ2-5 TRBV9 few CASSVDPLARLGGETQYF TGTGCCAGCAGCGTAGATCCCTTGGCCAGGCTCGGTGGGGAGACCCAGTACTTC
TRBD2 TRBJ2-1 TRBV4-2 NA CASSQDSGGGNEQFF TGTGCCAGCAGCCAAGATTCGGGAGGAGGCAATGAGCAGTTCTTC
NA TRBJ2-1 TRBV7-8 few CASSLVGDLSNEQFF TGTGCCAGCAGCTTAGTCGGAGACCTGAGCAATGAGCAGTTCTTC
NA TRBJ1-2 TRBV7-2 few CASSLGPRFYGYTF TGTGCCAGCAGCTTAGGTCCACGGTTCTATGGCTACACCTTC
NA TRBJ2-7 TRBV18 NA CASSPPEGGEQYF TGTGCCAGCTCACCACCGGAGGGAGGCGAGCAGTACTTC
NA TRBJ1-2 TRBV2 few CASSEMWAYGYTF TGTGCCAGCAGTGAAATGTGGGCATATGGCTACACCTTC
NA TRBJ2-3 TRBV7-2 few CASSLFAGSPTDTQYF TGTGCCAGCAGCTTATTTGCAGGGTCCCCCACAGATACGCAGTATTTT
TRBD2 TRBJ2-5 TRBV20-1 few CSARGLAGPQETQYF TGCAGTGCTAGAGGGCTAGCGGGGCCTCAAGAGACCCAGTACTTC
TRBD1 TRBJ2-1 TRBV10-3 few CAISGRDRDNEQFF TGTGCCATCAGTGGCCGGGACAGAGACAATGAGCAGTTCTTC
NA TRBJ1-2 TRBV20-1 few CSARDRIVNTF TGCAGTGCTAGAGATCGAATAGTCAACACCTTC
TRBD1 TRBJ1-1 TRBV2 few CSSSGGQLIAFF TGTTCCAGCAGCGGGGGACAGTTGATAGCTTTCTTT
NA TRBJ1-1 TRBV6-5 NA CASSQGPYRGDTEAFF TGTGCCAGCAGCCAAGGACCCTATAGAGGGGACACTGAAGCTTTCTTT
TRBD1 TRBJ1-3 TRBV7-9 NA CASSFEQGVFGNTIYF TGTGCCAGCAGCTTCGAACAGGGGGTATTTGGAAACACCATATATTTT
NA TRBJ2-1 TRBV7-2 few CASSFRGSYEQFF TGTGCCAGCAGCTTCCGGGGATCGTATGAGCAGTTCTTC
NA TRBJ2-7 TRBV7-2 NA CASSSGTSTYEQYF TGTGCCAGCAGCTCCGGGACGTCTACCTACGAGCAGTACTTC
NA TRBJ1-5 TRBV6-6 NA CASSGRGAMNQPQHF TGTGCCAGCAGTGGCCGGGGAGCAATGAATCAGCCCCAGCATTTT
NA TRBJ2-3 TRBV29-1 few CSVATEADTQYF TGCAGCGTTGCGACAGAAGCAGATACGCAGTATTTT
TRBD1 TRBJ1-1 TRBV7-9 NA CASSPPTGLNTEAFF TGTGCCAGCAGCCCACCGACAGGGTTGAACACTGAAGCTTTCTTT
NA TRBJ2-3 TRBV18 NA CASSTVIQDTQYF TGTGCCAGCTCGACAGTTATACAAGATACGCAGTATTTT
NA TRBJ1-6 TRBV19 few CASSERIDNSPLHF TGTGCCAGTAGTGAGCGTATAGATAATTCACCCCTCCACTTT
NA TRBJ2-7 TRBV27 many CASSLSRDYEQYF TGTGCCAGCAGTTTAAGTAGGGACTACGAGCAGTACTTC
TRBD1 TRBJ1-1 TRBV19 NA CASSVRDRLNTEAFF TGTGCCAGTAGTGTCCGGGACAGGTTGAACACTGAAGCTTTCTTT
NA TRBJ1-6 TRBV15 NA CATSRNLGRGELDSPLHF TGTGCCACCAGCAGAAACCTCGGAAGAGGCGAACTTGATTCACCCCTCCACTTT
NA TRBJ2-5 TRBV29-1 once CSLGPQETQYF TGCAGCCTCGGGCCCCAAGAGACCCAGTACTTC
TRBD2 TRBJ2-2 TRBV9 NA CASSVAAGVNTGELFF TGTGCCAGCAGCGTAGCGGCGGGGGTGAACACCGGGGAGCTGTTTTTT
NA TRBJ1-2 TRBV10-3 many CAILGQTGYTF TGTGCCATCCTTGGACAGACCGGCTACACCTTC
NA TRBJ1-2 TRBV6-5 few CASSYRLTGIYGYTF TGTGCCAGCAGTTACCGCCTCACAGGGATCTATGGCTACACCTTC
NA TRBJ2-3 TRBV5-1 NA CASSRTSRTDTQYF TGCGCCAGCAGCCGAACGTCGAGAACAGATACGCAGTATTTT
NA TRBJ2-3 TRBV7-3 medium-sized CASSLYGTDTQYF TGTGCCAGCAGCCTCTATGGCACAGATACGCAGTATTTT
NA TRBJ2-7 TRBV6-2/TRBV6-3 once CASSYQVGGHYEQYF TGTGCCAGCAGTTACCAGGTGGGGGGCCACTACGAGCAGTACTTC
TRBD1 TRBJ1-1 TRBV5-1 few CASSARQGMNTEAFF TGCGCCAGCAGCGCTAGACAGGGAATGAACACTGAAGCTTTCTTT
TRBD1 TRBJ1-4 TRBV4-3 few CASSQTGASGEKLFF TGCGCCAGCAGCCAGACAGGGGCCTCTGGGGAAAAACTGTTTTTT
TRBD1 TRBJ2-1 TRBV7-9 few CASSPTGGSGREQFF TGTGCCAGCAGTCCGACAGGGGGCTCGGGGCGGGAGCAGTTCTTC
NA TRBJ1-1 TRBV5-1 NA CASSLTAQGNTEAFF TGCGCCAGCAGCTTGACAGCACAGGGGAACACTGAAGCTTTCTTT
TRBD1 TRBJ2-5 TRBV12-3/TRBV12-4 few CASNLDRGSETQYF TGTGCCAGCAACCTTGACAGGGGCTCAGAGACCCAGTACTTC
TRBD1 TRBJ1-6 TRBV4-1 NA CASSQVPTGGSPLHF TGCGCCAGCAGCCAAGTGCCTACAGGGGGGTCACCCCTCCACTTT
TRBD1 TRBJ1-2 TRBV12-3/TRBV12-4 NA CASSLLPVRQGGYGYTF TGTGCCAGCAGTTTACTACCCGTCCGACAGGGTGGATATGGCTACACCTTC
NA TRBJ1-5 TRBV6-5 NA CASGKPQHF TGTGCCAGCGGGAAGCCCCAGCATTTT
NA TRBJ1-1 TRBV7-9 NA CASSRPGEGDTEAFF TGTGCCAGCAGCCGGCCGGGTGAGGGAGACACTGAAGCTTTCTTT
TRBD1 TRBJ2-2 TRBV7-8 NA CASSYPGQDTGELFF TGTGCCAGCAGCTATCCGGGACAGGACACCGGGGAGCTGTTTTTT